One T cell receptor (beta chain) is described in this entry. Its antigen remains unknown. The data are from a study of cytomegalovirus exposure and HLA in healthy donors. Whole-study findings and limits: According to a later analysis, donors in an Asian-associated ancestry cluster reportedly had fewer N-insertions than the approximately 730-donor mean. Cytomegalovirus status was reportedly diagnosed by the classifier with high specificity and sensitivity.

Amplification used 60 Vbeta primers and 13 Jbeta primers. The method was immunoSEQ multiplex PCR; TCRdb's version includes in-frame clones alone and lacks a portion of them. The sample includes 150,000 to 200,000 clones, around 79% seen only once; the top ten take roughly 13%. V lost 6 bases to trimming and J lost 7 bases, with 18 bases between them. The CDR3 is made up of 15 amino acids. CDR1 is MNHNY and CDR2 is SVGAGI in the germline V gene (reference sequence). This rearrangement joins TRBV6-6 to TRBJ1-4; D unresolved. The sequencing input was PBMCs. This receptor was identified in a man over 45 in good health and CMV-seropositive. The CDR3 DNA is TGTGCCAGCAGGATCAGCGCGAGCCTATTTGAAAAACTGTTTTTT. This gives the protein CASRISASLFEKLFF.